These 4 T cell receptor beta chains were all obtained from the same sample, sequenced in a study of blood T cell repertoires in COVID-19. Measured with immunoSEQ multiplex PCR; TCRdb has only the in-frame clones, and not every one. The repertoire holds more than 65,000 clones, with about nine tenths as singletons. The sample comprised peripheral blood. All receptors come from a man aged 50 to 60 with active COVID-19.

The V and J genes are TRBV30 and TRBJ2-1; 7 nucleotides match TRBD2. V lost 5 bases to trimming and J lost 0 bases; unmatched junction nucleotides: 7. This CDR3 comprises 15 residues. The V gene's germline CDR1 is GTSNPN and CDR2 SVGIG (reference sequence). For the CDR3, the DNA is TGTGCCTGGGGTAGCGGGTTGAGCTCCTACAATGAGCAGTTCTTC. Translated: CAWGSGLSSYNEQFF. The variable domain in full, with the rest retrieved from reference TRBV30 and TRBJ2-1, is SQTIHQWPATLVQPVGSPLSLECTVEGTSNPNLYWYRQAAGRGLQLLFYSVGIGQISSEVPQNLSASRPQDRQFILSSKKLLLSDSGFYLCAWGSGLSSYNEQFFGPGTRLTVL.

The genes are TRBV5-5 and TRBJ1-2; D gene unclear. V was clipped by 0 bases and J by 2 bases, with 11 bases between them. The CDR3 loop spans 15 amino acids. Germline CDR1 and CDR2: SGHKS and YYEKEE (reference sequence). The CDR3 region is CASSLEASRNYGYTF. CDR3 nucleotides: TGTGCCAGCAGCTTGGAGGCCTCGAGGAACTATGGCTACACCTTC.

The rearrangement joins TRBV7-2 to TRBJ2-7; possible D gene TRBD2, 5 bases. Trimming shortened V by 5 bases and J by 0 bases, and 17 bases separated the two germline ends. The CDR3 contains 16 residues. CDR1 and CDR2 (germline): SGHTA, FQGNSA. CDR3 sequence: CASSTTSLISSYEQYF. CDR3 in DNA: TGTGCCAGCAGCACCACTAGTCTAATAAGCTCCTACGAGCAGTACTTC.

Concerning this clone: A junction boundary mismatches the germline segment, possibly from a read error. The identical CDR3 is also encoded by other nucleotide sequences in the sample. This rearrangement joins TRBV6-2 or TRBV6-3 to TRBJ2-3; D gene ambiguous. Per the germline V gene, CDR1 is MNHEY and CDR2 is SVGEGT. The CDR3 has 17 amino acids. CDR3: CASSYSDDNPSTDTQYF. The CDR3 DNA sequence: TGTGCTAGCAGTTACTCTGACGACAATCCTAGCACAGATACGCAGTATTTT.